This entry concerns a single T cell receptor beta chain. Method: immunoSEQ multiplex PCR; TCRdb's copy keeps in-frame clones and lacks some. The sample has about 190,000 clones, about 92% seen once. These data come from a study of T cell responses to AZD1222 COVID-19 vaccine. Germline assignment: CDR1 KGHSH and CDR2 LQKENI. This CDR3 has 15 residues. V was clipped by 0 bases and J by 5 bases; unmatched bases: 3. The starting material was peripheral blood, obtained on day 0 of AZD1222 vaccination. The origin of this receptor is an adult in good health. The chain links TRBV18 to TRBJ1-4; TRBD1 matches at 7 bases. DNA of the CDR3: TGTGCCAGCTCACCACCGGGGGGACAGAATGAAAAACTGTTTTTT. It encodes CASSPPGGQNEKLFF.